Following are 8 T cell receptor beta chains from one sample sequenced in a study of cytomegalovirus exposure and HLA in healthy donors (TCRdb year 2017). Library preparation employed the immunoSEQ multiplex PCR assay. A mixture of 60 forward primers for TCR Vbeta segments and 13 reverse primers for TCR Jbeta segments was used in the multiplex PCR. In TCRdb, the immuneACCESS table is reduced to in-frame sequences with V and J assigned. These tables do not hold every clone; where another copy was compared, an unresolved V gene accounts for under half, and the others remain unexplained. Recorded for this sample are under 150,000 clones; just under 70% of them occurred a single time. Together, the top ten hold less than 5% of the sample. The specimen sequenced was PBMCs. These receptors came from a man aged 55 to 70 in good health and CMV-seronegative.

V usage is TRBV10-3 and J usage is TRBJ1-5, with TRBD1 identical over 8 bases. Germline CDR1 and CDR2: ENHRY and SYGVKD. The CDR3 runs to 15 residues. The ends lost 5 bases at V and 3 bases at J; junction bases unmatched: 6. CDR3 amino acids: CAISSTGEYNQPQHF. The CDR3 bases are TGTGCCATCAGTTCGACAGGGGAGTACAATCAGCCCCAGCATTTT.

In DNA, the CDR3 is TGTGCCAGCAGCCGACTAGCGGGAGGATCGAGCTCCTACGAGCAGTACTTC. Protein sequence: CASSRLAGGSSSYEQYF. The rearrangement joins TRBV7-2 to TRBJ2-7; TRBD2 aligns across 13 bases. The germline CDR1 and CDR2 sequences are SGHTA and FQGNSA. There are 17 residues in the CDR3. The ends lost 5 bases at V and 0 bases at J; junction bases unmatched: 7. Using reference TRBV7-2 and TRBJ2-7 for the parts outside the CDR3, the full variable domain is GAGVSQSPSNKVTEKGKDVELRCDPISGHTALYWYRQSLGQGLEFLIYFQGNSAPDKSGLPSDRFSAERTGGSVSTLTIQRTQQEDSAVYLCASSRLAGGSSSYEQYFGPGTRLTVT.

The chain links TRBV5-5 to TRBJ2-1, with 8 nucleotides matching TRBD2. Germline V CDR1 and CDR2: SGHKS, YYEKEE (reference sequence). This CDR3 comprises 16 residues. V trimming: 0 bases; J trimming: 5 bases; junction bases outside the gene matches: 7. The CDR3 spells CASSLAGGRSNNEQFF. CDR3 in DNA: TGTGCCAGCAGCTTGGCGGGCGGGAGGAGCAACAATGAGCAGTTCTTC.

This clone was detected a few times. The genes are TRBV18 and TRBJ1-1; D uncertain. In germline, CDR1 is KGHSH, CDR2 LQKENI. Deletions cut 3 bases from V and 1 base from J, with 6 bases between. The CDR3 consists of 13 residues. The CDR3 DNA is TGTGCCAGCTCACCGCCACAGAACACTGAAGCTTTCTTT. It is translated as CASSPPQNTEAFF.

This rearrangement joins TRBV9 to TRBJ2-5; D possibly corresponds to TRBD2 (6 bases). Germline assignment: CDR1 SGDLS and CDR2 YYNGEE. V shed 4 bases and J shed 1 base, with 14 bases lying between them. The CDR3 runs 15 residues. The CDR3 nucleotides are TGTGCCAGCAGCCCGATGGGGACTTCCCAAGAGACCCAGTACTTC. Amino acid sequence: CASSPMGTSQETQYF.

The chain uses TRBV5-1 and TRBJ1-4; D is undetermined. Germline assignment: CDR1 SGHRS and CDR2 YFSETQ. V lost 10 bases and J lost 5, with 15 bases in between. The CDR3 runs 13 residues. DNA of the CDR3: TGCGCCTCTGCAGAAGTGCCGAATGAAAAACTGTTTTTT. It specifies CASAEVPNEKLFF.

The V and J genes are TRBV2 and TRBJ2-5; 8 positions agree with TRBD1. The germline gives CDR1 SNHLY, CDR2 FYNNEI. Trimming at V came to 8 bases and at J to 5 bases, leaving 4 bases not matched to a gene. This CDR3 spans 12 amino acids. The CDR3 region is CASHRTGETQYF. The CDR3 bases are TGTGCCAGCCACCGGACAGGGGAGACCCAGTACTTC.

The chain links TRBV7-8 to TRBJ2-5; TRBD1 matches at 8 bases. With 0 bases clipped from V and 4 bases from J, the junction kept 10 bases outside the gene matches. Germline lookup yields CDR1 SGHVS and CDR2 FQNEAQ. The CDR3 runs 17 residues. CDR3 nucleotide sequence: TGTGCCAGCAGCTTAGCGTTCACAGGGGGGAAACGAGAGACCCAGTACTTC. As protein: CASSLAFTGGKRETQYF.